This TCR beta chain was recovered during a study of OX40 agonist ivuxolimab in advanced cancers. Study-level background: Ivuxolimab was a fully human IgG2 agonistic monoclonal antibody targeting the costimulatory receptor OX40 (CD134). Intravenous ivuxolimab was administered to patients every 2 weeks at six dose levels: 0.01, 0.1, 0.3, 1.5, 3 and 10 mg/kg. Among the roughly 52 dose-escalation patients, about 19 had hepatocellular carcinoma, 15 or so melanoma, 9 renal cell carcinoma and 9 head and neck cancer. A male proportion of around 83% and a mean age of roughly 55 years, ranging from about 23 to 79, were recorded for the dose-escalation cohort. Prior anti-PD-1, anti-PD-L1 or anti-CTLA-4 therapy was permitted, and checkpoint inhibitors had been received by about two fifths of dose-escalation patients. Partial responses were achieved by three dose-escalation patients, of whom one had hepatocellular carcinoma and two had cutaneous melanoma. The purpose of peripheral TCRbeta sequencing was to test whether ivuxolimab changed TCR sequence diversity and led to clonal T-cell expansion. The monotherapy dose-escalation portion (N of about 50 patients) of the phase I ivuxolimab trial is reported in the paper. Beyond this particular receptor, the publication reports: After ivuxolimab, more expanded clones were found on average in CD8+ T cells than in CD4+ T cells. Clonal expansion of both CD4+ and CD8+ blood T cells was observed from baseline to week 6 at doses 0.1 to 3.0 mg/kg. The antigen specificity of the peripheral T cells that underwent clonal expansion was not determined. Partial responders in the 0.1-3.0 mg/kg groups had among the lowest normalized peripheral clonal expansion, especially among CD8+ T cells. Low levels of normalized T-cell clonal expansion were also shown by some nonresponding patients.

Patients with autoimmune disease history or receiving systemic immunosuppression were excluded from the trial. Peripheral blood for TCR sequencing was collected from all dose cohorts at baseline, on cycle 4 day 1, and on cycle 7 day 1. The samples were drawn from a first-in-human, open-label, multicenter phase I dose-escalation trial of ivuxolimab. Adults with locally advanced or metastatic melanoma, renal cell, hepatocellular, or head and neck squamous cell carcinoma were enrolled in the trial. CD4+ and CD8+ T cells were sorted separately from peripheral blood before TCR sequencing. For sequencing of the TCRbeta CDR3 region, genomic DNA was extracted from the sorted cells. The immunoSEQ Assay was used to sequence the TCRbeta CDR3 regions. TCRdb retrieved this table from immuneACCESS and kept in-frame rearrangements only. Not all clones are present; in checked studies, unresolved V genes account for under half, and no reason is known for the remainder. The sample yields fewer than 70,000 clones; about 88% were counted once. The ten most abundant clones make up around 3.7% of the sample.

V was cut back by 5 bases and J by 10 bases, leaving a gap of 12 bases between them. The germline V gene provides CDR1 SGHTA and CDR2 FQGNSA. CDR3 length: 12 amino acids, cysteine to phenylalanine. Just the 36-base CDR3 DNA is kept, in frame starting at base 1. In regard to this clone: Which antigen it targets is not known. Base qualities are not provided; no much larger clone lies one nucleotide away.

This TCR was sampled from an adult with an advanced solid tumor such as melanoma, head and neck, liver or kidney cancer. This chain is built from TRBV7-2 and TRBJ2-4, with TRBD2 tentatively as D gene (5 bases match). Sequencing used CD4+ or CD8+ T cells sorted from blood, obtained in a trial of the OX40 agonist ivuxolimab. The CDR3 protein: CASSRSRGIQYF. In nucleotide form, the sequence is TGTGCCAGCAGCCGAAGTCGAGGGATTCAGTACTTC.